Listed here are 31 T cell receptor beta chains from one sample, sequenced in a study of CD8 T cells in Susac syndrome (dated by TCRdb to the late 2010s). Receptor amplification or capture employed the immunoSEQ multiplex PCR assay. RNA was extracted using the RNeasy kit, and roughly 0.5 to 1 ug of the RNA was reverse transcribed with random hexamers. TCRdb trimmed public reads at Q25 via fastp, called clones via MiXCR and kept in-frame beta chains. For every CDR3 protein sequence, its rows merge into one entry that carries the most common genes and DNA. The sample yields about 130,000 distinct CDR3 sequences; over 85% were counted once. The top ten constitute around 0.21% of the sample. The sequencing sample was made of CD8+ T cells from PBMCs. The receptor source for this set is a human donor with Susac syndrome.

This clonotype was found once. For the CDR3, the DNA is TGCAGCGTGGGAGGGGGGACCTCCTACGAGCAGTACTTC. Translating it yields CSVGGGTSYEQYF. The gene calls are TRBV29-1 and TRBJ2-7; TRBD2 is a possible D gene (7 bases). This CDR3 has 13 residues. CDR1 is SQVTM and CDR2 is ANQGSEA in the germline V gene. V was trimmed by 6 bases and J by 0 bases, leaving 12 bases between them.

The chain uses TRBV5-1 and TRBJ2-1; 7 nucleotides align to TRBD1. With V trimmed by 3 bases and J by 6 bases, 9 bases remained unmatched. The CDR3 is 15 amino acids. Germline CDR1 and CDR2: SGHRS and YFSETQ. CDR3 in amino acids: CASSWDSRSPNEQFF. CDR3 nucleotides: TGCGCCAGCAGCTGGGACAGTAGGTCCCCCAATGAGCAGTTCTTC.

The chain couples TRBV27 to TRBJ1-6; a possible D gene is TRBD1 (6 bases). Germline CDR1 and CDR2: MNHEY and SMNVEV (reference sequence). The CDR3 is 12 amino acids. V lost 8 bases, J lost 4 bases, and 6 bases lay in between. The CDR3 is CASQGYNSPLHF. For the CDR3, the DNA is TGTGCCAGCCAGGGGTATAATTCACCCCTCCACTTT.

The chain combines TRBV6-5 with TRBJ2-4, with a possible D match to TRBD1 (6 bases). The germline V gene has CDR1 MNHEY and CDR2 SVGAGI. Trimming shortened V by 5 bases and J by 8 bases, and 16 bases separated the two germline ends. The CDR3 consists of 14 residues. The DNA of the CDR3 is TGTGCCAGCAGTCAACCCGCCAGGGGAGACATTCAGTACTTC. Residues: CASSQPARGDIQYF.

A single count supports this clonotype. The chain combines TRBV11-2 with TRBJ2-7; 16 nucleotides match TRBD2. The CDR3 spans 16 residues. V dropped 5 bases and J dropped 5; count of bases not matched to a gene: 6. Per germline, CDR1 SGHAT and CDR2 FQNNGV. The CDR3, as DNA: TGTGCCAGCAGCACCGGGACTAGCGGGGGGGCTCACGAGCAGTACTTC. This encodes CASSTGTSGGAHEQYF.

This chain joins TRBV30 and TRBJ1-1, with TRBD1 matching over 7 bases. This CDR3 is 14 amino acids long. Germline V gives CDR1 GTSNPN, CDR2 SVGIG (reference sequence). Trimming cost V 5 bases and J 5 bases; bases outside gene matches: 11. The CDR3 sequence: CAWGARGGWTEAFF. The DNA for the CDR3 is TGTGCCTGGGGGGCCAGGGGGGGTTGGACTGAAGCTTTCTTT.

The chain uses TRBV28 and TRBJ2-1, with 8 bases lining up with TRBD2. After removal of 4 bases from V and 4 bases from J, the junction contained 9 bases not matched to a gene. CDR3 length equals 16 residues. Germline lookup yields CDR1 MDHEN and CDR2 SYDVKM. The CDR3 sequence: CASSSPVGGAYNEQFF. The CDR3 region has the DNA TGTGCCAGCAGTTCCCCAGTCGGGGGGGCGTACAATGAGCAGTTCTTC.

The rearrangement uses TRBV4-3 and TRBJ2-7, with 10 bases that match TRBD2. Trimming at V came to 3 bases and at J to 2 bases, leaving 4 bases not matched to a gene. CDR3 size: 15 residues. The V gene's germline CDR1 is LGHNA and CDR2 YSLEER. In DNA form, the CDR3 reads TGCGCCAGCAGCCAGACTAGCGGGCCCACCTACGAGCAGTACTTC. It encodes CASSQTSGPTYEQYF.

The chain uses TRBV6-5 and TRBJ2-1; 7 bases align to TRBD2. Germline V gives CDR1 MNHEY, CDR2 SVGAGI. This CDR3 has 16 amino acids. J gave up 0 bases and V 0 bases, and 2 bases lay outside the gene matches. CDR3 residues: CASSYSGGVSYNEQFF. CDR3 nucleotides: TGTGCCAGCAGTTACTCGGGAGGGGTCTCCTACAATGAGCAGTTCTTC.

This chain joins TRBV6-6 and TRBJ2-7; D is uncertain. Germline V gene sequence: CDR1 MNHNY, CDR2 SVGAGI (reference sequence). Trimming cost V 6 bases and J 7 bases, with 16 bases left between them. This CDR3 region has 13 residues. CDR3: CASSISGIKEQYF. The DNA of the CDR3 is TGTGCCAGCAGCATCAGTGGTATTAAAGAGCAGTACTTC.

This clonotype was detected once. J is TRBJ2-7 and V is TRBV12-3 or TRBV12-4; D unresolved. Trimming stripped 3 bases from V and 3 bases from J, with 9 bases between. The CDR3 extends over 13 amino acids. The CDR3 DNA follows: TGTGCCAGCAGTTTTCACCAGGACTACGAGCAGTACTTC. As protein: CASSFHQDYEQYF.

CDR3 in amino acids: CASSLVQGRWTEAFF. In nucleotides, the CDR3 is TGTGCCAGCAGCTTGGTACAGGGCAGGTGGACTGAAGCTTTCTTT. V and J are TRBV7-8 and TRBJ1-1; D might be TRBD1 (6 bases). The CDR3 is 15 residues long. The germline V gene has CDR1 SGHVS and CDR2 FQNEAQ. The V end was cut by 3 bases, the J end by 5 bases, with 16 bases between. The full variable domain, with the rest looked up from reference TRBV7-8 and TRBJ1-1, is GAGVSQSPRYKVAKRGQDVALRCDPISGHVSLFWYQQALGQGPEFLTYFQNEAQLDKSGLPSDRFFAERPEGSVSTLKIQRTQQEDSAVYLCASSLVQGRWTEAFFGQGTRLTVV.

The rearrangement joins TRBV5-6 to TRBJ1-5; a possible D gene is TRBD1 (5 bases). Germline lookup yields CDR1 SGHDT and CDR2 YYEEEE. V was shortened by 3 bases and J by 3 bases, with 10 bases between the two germline ends. The CDR3 is 14 residues long. CDR3 residues: CASSWGPNNQPQHF. DNA of the CDR3: TGTGCCAGCAGCTGGGGACCGAACAATCAGCCCCAGCATTTT.

V is TRBV27 and J is TRBJ2-3, with no clear D. V was trimmed by 6 bases and J by 0 bases, leaving 13 bases between them. The CDR3 contains 15 residues. Germline CDR1 MNHEY, CDR2 SMNVEV (reference sequence). CDR3 loop: CASRVTEYSTDTQYF. The CDR3 DNA follows: TGTGCCAGCAGAGTTACAGAGTATAGCACAGATACGCAGTATTTT.

This sequence joins TRBV12-3 or TRBV12-4 and TRBJ1-2, with 7 bases that match TRBD1. Trimming at V came to 4 bases and at J to 5 bases, leaving 7 bases not matched to a gene. The CDR3 sequence is 14 residues long. The CDR3 is CASSSRTGRYGYTF. CDR3 DNA sequence: TGTGCCAGCAGTTCCCGGACAGGCAGATATGGCTACACCTTC.

This clonotype was counted a few times. This chain joins TRBV5-4 and TRBJ2-3; D not certain. The V gene lost 2 bases and the J gene lost 4 bases, with 5 bases spanning the gap. CDR3 length: 12 amino acids. Germline lookup yields CDR1 SGHNT and CDR2 YYREEE (reference sequence). Here the CDR3 reads CASSFFADTQYF. CDR3 DNA: TGTGCCAGCAGCTTTTTTGCAGATACGCAGTATTTT.

V usage is TRBV6-1 and J usage is TRBJ2-1, with 13 bases aligning to TRBD2. The CDR3 spans 17 residues. Germline V gene data show CDR1 as MNHNS and CDR2 as SASEGT. V shed 3 bases and J 7 bases; nucleotides not matched to a gene: 9. CDR3 protein: CASSDRGGLAGDNEQFF. The CDR3 region has the DNA TGTGCCAGCAGTGACCGCGGCGGACTAGCGGGAGATAATGAGCAGTTCTTC.

This clonotype showed up just a few times. The rearrangement links TRBV3-1 to TRBJ2-7; D is unresolved. V lost 6 bases and J 1 base, leaving 7 bases between the germline ends. From germline, CDR1 is LGHDT and CDR2 YNNKEL (reference sequence). The CDR3 has 12 residues. The CDR3 coding sequence is TGTGCCAGCAGTTTATTTTCCTACGAGCAGTACTTC. Its protein is CASSLFSYEQYF.

V gene TRBV20-1 combines with J gene TRBJ1-2; 12 bases line up with TRBD1. With 0 bases clipped from V and 8 bases from J, the junction kept 4 bases outside the gene matches. Per the germline V gene, CDR1 is DFQATT and CDR2 is SNEGSKA (reference sequence). There are 14 residues in the CDR3. The CDR3 region is CSAREGQGAGGYTF. The DNA for the CDR3 is TGCAGTGCTAGAGAGGGACAGGGGGCAGGAGGCTACACCTTC.

The chain carries TRBV27 and TRBJ2-7, with TRBD1 identical over 12 bases. CDR1 and CDR2 from the germline V gene are MNHEY and SMNVEV (reference sequence). The CDR3 is 15 residues long. The ends lost 5 bases at V and 6 bases at J; junction bases unmatched: 8. CDR3 residues: CASSGPGQGATEQYF. The CDR3 DNA is TGTGCCAGCAGTGGGCCGGGACAGGGGGCAACCGAGCAGTACTTC.

The gene calls are TRBV30 and TRBJ1-2; possible D gene TRBD1, 5 bases. The V end lost 3 bases, the J end lost 1 base, and 9 bases lay between the germline ends. Germline CDR1 GTSNPN, CDR2 SVGIG (reference sequence). CDR3 length: 13 amino acids. CDR3 bases: TGTGCCTGGAGGCCCGGGGGTAACTATGGCTACACCTTC. Translated, it gives CAWRPGGNYGYTF.

The chain links TRBV2 to TRBJ1-4; D is unclear. This CDR3 has 14 amino acids. The ends were cut back, 1 base at V and 5 bases at J, with 8 bases in the middle. CDR1 is SNHLY, CDR2 FYNNEI, per germline. The CDR3 sequence: CASSEGGRNEKLFF. CDR3 in DNA: TGTGCCAGCAGTGAAGGTGGGCGAAATGAAAAACTGTTTTTT.

V and J are TRBV6-5 and TRBJ2-1, with D possibly being TRBD1 (5 bases). Germline-derived CDR1 and CDR2 are MNHEY and SVGAGI. The CDR3 runs to 13 residues. V was shortened by 6 bases and J by 4 bases, with 10 bases between the two germline ends. CDR3 region: CASRLTEYNEQFF. CDR3 nucleotide sequence: TGTGCCAGCAGATTGACAGAATACAATGAGCAGTTCTTC.

The chain uses TRBV29-1 and TRBJ2-2, with 7 bases fitting TRBD1. In germline, CDR1 is SQVTM, CDR2 ANQGSEA. This CDR3 comprises 14 residues. V lost 4 bases to trimming and J lost 0 bases; unmatched junction nucleotides: 2. The CDR3 nucleotides read TGCAGCGTTGGGACAGGACCGAACACCGGGGAGCTGTTTTTT. As protein: CSVGTGPNTGELFF.

This rearrangement joins TRBV29-1 to TRBJ2-3; D not certain. Germline values: CDR1 SQVTM, CDR2 ANQGSEA. Between the trimmed V and J ends, which lost 6 bases and 1 base, there was a span of 11 bases. The CDR3 has 13 amino acids. The CDR3 spells CSVDGIGTDTQYF. The CDR3 DNA follows: TGCAGCGTCGATGGGATTGGCACAGATACGCAGTATTTT.

The CDR3 sequence is CASSGLGTGTDTQYF. The CDR3 DNA reads as TGTGCCAGCAGCGGGTTGGGGACAGGGACAGATACGCAGTATTTT. The chain couples TRBV9 to TRBJ2-3; 9 bases map to TRBD1. With V trimmed by 3 bases and J by 3 bases, 5 bases remained unmatched. Per the germline V gene, CDR1 is SGDLS and CDR2 is YYNGEE. The CDR3 is made up of 15 amino acids.

The chain employs TRBV7-9 and TRBJ2-3; the match to TRBD1 covers 7 bases. The CDR3 extends over 15 amino acids. CDR1 is SEHNR and CDR2 is FQNEAQ in the germline V gene (reference sequence). The trim removed 1 base at V and 6 bases at J, leaving 7 bases unmatched. The CDR3 sequence: CASSLEGGGTDTQYF. CDR3 nucleotides: TGTGCCAGCAGCTTAGAAGGGGGCGGAACGGATACGCAGTATTTT. The full variable domain, its missing parts supplied by reference TRBV7-9 and TRBJ2-3, is DTGVSQNPRHKITKRGQNVTFRCDPISEHNRLYWYRQTLGQGPEFLTYFQNEAQLEKSRLLSDRFSAERPKGSFSTLEIQRTEQGDSAMYLCASSLEGGGTDTQYFGPGTRLTVL.

The gene calls are TRBV30 and TRBJ2-7, with no clear D. This CDR3 has 13 residues. CDR1 and CDR2 (germline): GTSNPN, SVGIG (reference sequence). V gave up 1 base and J gave up 9 bases, with 16 bases separating them. CDR3 sequence: CAWSGIQEIGQYF. The CDR3, as DNA: TGTGCCTGGAGTGGCATCCAGGAAATTGGGCAGTACTTC.

The CDR3 spells CASSPTSGGTSYEQYF. The CDR3 nucleotides read TGTGCCAGCAGCCCTACTAGCGGGGGGACCTCCTACGAGCAGTACTTC. The chain has TRBV12-3 or TRBV12-4 and TRBJ2-7, with 12 bases lining up with TRBD2. The CDR3 has 16 residues. With 6 bases clipped from V and 0 bases from J, the junction kept 6 bases outside the gene matches.

This chain connects TRBV5-1 to TRBJ1-1; D is ambiguous. CDR1 and CDR2 from the germline V gene are SGHRS and YFSETQ. V shed 3 bases and J shed 0 bases, with 18 bases lying between them. This CDR3 is 17 amino acids long. CDR3 sequence: CASSSRTLGEMNTEAFF. The CDR3 bases are TGCGCCAGCAGCTCCCGGACCCTGGGCGAGATGAACACTGAAGCTTTCTTT. The variable domain in full, with the rest retrieved from reference TRBV5-1 and TRBJ1-1, is KAGVTQTPRYLIKTRGQQVTLSCSPISGHRSVSWYQQTPGQGLQFLFEYFSETQRNKGNFPGRFSGRQFSNSRSEMNVSTLELGDSALYLCASSSRTLGEMNTEAFFGQGTRLTVV.

The CDR3 DNA follows: TGTGCCAGCAGCGTAGGAATCGGCGGGGAGCTGTTTTTT. Residues: CASSVGIGGELFF. The chain uses TRBV9 and TRBJ2-2; D is ambiguous. The germline V gene encodes CDR1 SGDLS and CDR2 YYNGEE. This CDR3 has 13 amino acids. V was pared by 0 bases and J by 7 bases, with 7 bases between.